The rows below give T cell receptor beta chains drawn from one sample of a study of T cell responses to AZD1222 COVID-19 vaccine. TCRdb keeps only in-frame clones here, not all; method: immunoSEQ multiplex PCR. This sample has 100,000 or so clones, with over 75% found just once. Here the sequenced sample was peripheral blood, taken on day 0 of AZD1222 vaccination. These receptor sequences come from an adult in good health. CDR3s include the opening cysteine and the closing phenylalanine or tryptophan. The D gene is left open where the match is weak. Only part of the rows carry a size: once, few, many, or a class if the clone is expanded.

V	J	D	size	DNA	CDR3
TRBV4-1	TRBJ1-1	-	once	TGCGCCAGCAGCCAGAGGGGAGACGGGAACACTGAAGCTTTCTTT	CASSQRGDGNTEAFF
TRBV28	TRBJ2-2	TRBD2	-	TGTGCCAGCACGGGGGGTATACTGACGAACACCGGGGAGCTGTTTTTT	CASTGGILTNTGELFF
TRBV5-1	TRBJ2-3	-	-	TGCGCCAGCAGCCCTTTAAGGAGTGATACGCAGTATTTT	CASSPLRSDTQYF
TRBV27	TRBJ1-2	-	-	TGTGCCAGCAGTTTTGGAGCGAAAGGGAAAGGAAACTATGGCTACACCTTC	CASSFGAKGKGNYGYTF
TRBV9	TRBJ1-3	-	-	TGTGCCAGCAGCCCTGTTCAGGGGGGAAACACCATATATTTT	CASSPVQGGNTIYF
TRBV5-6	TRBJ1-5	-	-	TGTGCCAGCAGCTTGGGCAGGGTCGGGCCCCAGCATTTT	CASSLGRVGPQHF
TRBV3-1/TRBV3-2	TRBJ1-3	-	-	TGTGCCAGCAGCCAAGGAGGCGGGGGGAACACCATATATTTT	CASSQGGGGNTIYF
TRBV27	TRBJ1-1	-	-	TGTGCCAGCACCTCACAGGGGAACACTGAAGCTTTCTTT	CASTSQGNTEAFF
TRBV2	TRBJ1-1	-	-	TGTGCCAGCCGAAGGGGATTCACTGAAGCTTTCTTT	CASRRGFTEAFF
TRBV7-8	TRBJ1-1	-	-	TGTGCCAGCAGCTTCGGACGGACTGAAGCTTTCTTT	CASSFGRTEAFF
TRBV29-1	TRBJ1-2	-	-	TGCAGCGTCTTGGACACCTATGGCTACACCTTC	CSVLDTYGYTF
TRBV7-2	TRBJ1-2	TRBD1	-	TGTGCCAGCAGCTTAGTCCCAGGGGGTGCTGGCTACACCTTC	CASSLVPGGAGYTF
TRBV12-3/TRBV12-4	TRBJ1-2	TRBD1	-	TGTGCCAGCAGCCCACAGGGGTTCTATGGCTACACCTTC	CASSPQGFYGYTF
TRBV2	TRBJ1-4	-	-	TGTGCGTCCAGCAATCAAGGGCAGACTAATGAAAAACTGTTTTTT	CASSNQGQTNEKLFF
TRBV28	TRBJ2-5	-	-	TGTGCCAGCCAGAAGGTCACCCAAGAGACCCAGTACTTC	CASQKVTQETQYF
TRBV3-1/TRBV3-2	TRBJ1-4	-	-	TGTGCCAGCAGCCAATCTAGGGGTTTCGAAAAACTGTTTTTT	CASSQSRGFEKLFF
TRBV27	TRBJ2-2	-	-	TGTGCCAGCAGTTTGGGGCAGAACACCGGGGAGCTGTTTTTT	CASSLGQNTGELFF
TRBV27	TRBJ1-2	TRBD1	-	TGTGCCAGCAGTCAAAGGGGACAGAACTATGGCTACACCTTC	CASSQRGQNYGYTF
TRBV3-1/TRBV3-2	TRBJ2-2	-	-	TGTGCCAGCAGCCAAGAGGTAGGATACACCGGGGAGCTGTTTTTT	CASSQEVGYTGELFF
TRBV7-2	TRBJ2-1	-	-	TGTGCCAGCAGCTTTATCCGGCAGGATGCCAGAAACTACAATGAGCAGTTCTTC	CASSFIRQDARNYNEQFF
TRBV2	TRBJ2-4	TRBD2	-	TGTGCCAGCAGGGAACTAGCGGGGGGTAACATTCAGTACTTC	CASRELAGGNIQYF
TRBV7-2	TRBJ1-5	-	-	TGTGCCAGCAGCTTCACTCTTGGGGCAAATCAGCCCCAGCATTTT	CASSFTLGANQPQHF
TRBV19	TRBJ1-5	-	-	TGTGCCAGTATCAGAGGCGATCAGCCCCAGCATTTT	CASIRGDQPQHF
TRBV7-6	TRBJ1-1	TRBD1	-	TGTGCCAGCAGCTTAGGGACAGGGGGCTTGAACACTGAAGCTTTCTTT	CASSLGTGGLNTEAFF
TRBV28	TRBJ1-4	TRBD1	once	TGTGCCAGCAGTTTCCTCGAGTCAGGGGGCAAAGAAAAACTGTTTTTT	CASSFLESGGKEKLFF
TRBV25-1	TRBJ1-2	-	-	TGTGCCAGCAGTGAATGGGCAGAAAACTATGGCTACACCTTC	CASSEWAENYGYTF
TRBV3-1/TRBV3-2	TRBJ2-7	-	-	TGTGCCAGCAGCCAAGATTATACCTACGACTACGAGCAGTACTTC	CASSQDYTYDYEQYF
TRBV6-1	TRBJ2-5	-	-	TGTGCCAGCAGTGATGGCGACTCGCAAGAGACCCAGTACTTC	CASSDGDSQETQYF
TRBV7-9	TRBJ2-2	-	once	TGTGCCAGCAGCTTATACCGGGTCTTCTACACCGGGGAGCTGTTTTTT	CASSLYRVFYTGELFF
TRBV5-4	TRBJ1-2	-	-	TGTGCCAGCAGCTTGGGAGGGCCCATGGACTATGGCTACACCTTC	CASSLGGPMDYGYTF
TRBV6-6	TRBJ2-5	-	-	TGTGCCAGCACTCTAGGACAGAAAGAGACCCAGTACTTC	CASTLGQKETQYF
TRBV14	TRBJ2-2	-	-	TGTGCCAGCAGCCAAGAACTCCCTAGTTCCACCGGGGAGCTGTTTTTT	CASSQELPSSTGELFF
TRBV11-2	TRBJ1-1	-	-	TGTGCCAGCAGCCCTAACAGTTTAACTGAAGCTTTCTTT	CASSPNSLTEAFF
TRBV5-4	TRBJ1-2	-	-	TGTGCCAGCAGCACTCTTAACTATGGCTACACCTTC	CASSTLNYGYTF
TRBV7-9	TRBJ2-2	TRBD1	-	TGTGCCAGCACCAGGGACAGGGAAGCCGGGGAGCTGTTTTTT	CASTRDREAGELFF
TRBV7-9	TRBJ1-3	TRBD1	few	TGTGCCAGCAGCCACGGGACAGCCTACTCTGGAAACACCATATATTTT	CASSHGTAYSGNTIYF
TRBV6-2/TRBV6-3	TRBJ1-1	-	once	TGTGCCAGCAGTCCCCGTCGACGATTGAACACTGAAGCTTTCTTT	CASSPRRRLNTEAFF
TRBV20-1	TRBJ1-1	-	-	TGCAGTGCTAGTTCTGGGCTAGAGATGAACACTGAAGCTTTCTTT	CSASSGLEMNTEAFF
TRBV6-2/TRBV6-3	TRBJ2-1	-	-	TGTGCCAGCAGTTCTCGGGGCGGTCGGTTCTTC	CASSSRGGRFF
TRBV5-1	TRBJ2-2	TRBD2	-	TGCGCCAGCAGCCCTCGACTAGCGGGCGGTACCGGGGAGCTGTTTTTT	CASSPRLAGGTGELFF
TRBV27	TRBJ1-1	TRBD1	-	TGTGCCAGCAGTTTATTAGGACAGGGGGCTGAAGCTTTCTTT	CASSLLGQGAEAFF
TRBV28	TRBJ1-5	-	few	TGTGCCAGCAGTCCGGGACAATACAATCAGCCCCAGCATTTT	CASSPGQYNQPQHF
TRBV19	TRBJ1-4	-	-	TGTGCCAGTAGTATTTACCCACCTAATGAAAAACTGTTTTTT	CASSIYPPNEKLFF
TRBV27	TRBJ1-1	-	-	TGTGCCAGCAGTCCTATAATGAACACTGAAGCTTTCTTT	CASSPIMNTEAFF
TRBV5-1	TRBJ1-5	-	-	TGCGCCAGCAGCCTGGGGGGCGCGGACCAGCCCCAGCATTTT	CASSLGGADQPQHF
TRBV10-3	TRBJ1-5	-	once	TGTGCCATCAGTGATATGTACGGTCAGCCCCAGCATTTT	CAISDMYGQPQHF
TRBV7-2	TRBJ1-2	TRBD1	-	TGTGCCAGCAGCTTACGTCACAGGGGCGACTATGGCTACACCTTC	CASSLRHRGDYGYTF
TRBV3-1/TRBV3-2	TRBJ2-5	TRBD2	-	TGTGCCAGCAGCCAACTAGCGGGGGCTCCCCAAGAGACCCAGTACTTC	CASSQLAGAPQETQYF
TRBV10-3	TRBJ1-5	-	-	TGTGCCATCAGTGAGGGGGAGGATGGCAATCAGCCCCAGCATTTT	CAISEGEDGNQPQHF
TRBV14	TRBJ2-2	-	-	TGTGCCAGCAGGCGAGGGGGGCCAACCGGGGAGCTGTTTTTT	CASRRGGPTGELFF
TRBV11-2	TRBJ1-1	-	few	TGTGCCAGCAGCTTAGGTACTGAAGCTTTCTTT	CASSLGTEAFF
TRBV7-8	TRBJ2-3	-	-	TGTGCCAGCAGCGGATGGGGCGGTAAGCCAGATACGCAGTATTTT	CASSGWGGKPDTQYF
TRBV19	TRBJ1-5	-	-	TGTGCCAGTAGTATTGGGTACAATCAGCCCCAGCATTTT	CASSIGYNQPQHF
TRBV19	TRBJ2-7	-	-	TGTGCCAGTAGTTGGGGTAAGGACTACGAGCAGTACTTC	CASSWGKDYEQYF
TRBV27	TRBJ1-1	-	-	TGTGCCAGCGGCGGACACCCCACTGAAGCTTTCTTT	CASGGHPTEAFF
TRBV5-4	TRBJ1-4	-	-	TGTGCCAGCAGCCAAACGGGGGCAACTAATGAAAAACTGTTTTTT	CASSQTGATNEKLFF
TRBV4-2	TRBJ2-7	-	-	TGTGCCAGCAGCCAAGGACCACACGCCTACGAGCAGTACTTC	CASSQGPHAYEQYF
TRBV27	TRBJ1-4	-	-	TGTGCCAGCAGTTTAAGCGGGGACCCTAATGAAAAACTGTTTTTT	CASSLSGDPNEKLFF
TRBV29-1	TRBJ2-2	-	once	TGCAGCGTTGGAGCGAACACCGGGGAGCTGTTTTTT	CSVGANTGELFF